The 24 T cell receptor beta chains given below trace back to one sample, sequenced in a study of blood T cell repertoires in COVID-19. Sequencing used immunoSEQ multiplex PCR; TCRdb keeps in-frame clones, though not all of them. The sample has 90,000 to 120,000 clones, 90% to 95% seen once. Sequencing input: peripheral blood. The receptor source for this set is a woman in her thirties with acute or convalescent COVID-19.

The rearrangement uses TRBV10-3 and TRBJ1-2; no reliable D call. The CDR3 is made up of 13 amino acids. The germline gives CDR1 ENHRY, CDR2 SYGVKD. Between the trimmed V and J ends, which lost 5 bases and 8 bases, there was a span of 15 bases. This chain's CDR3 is CAISPSEPFGYTF. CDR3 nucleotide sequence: TGTGCCATCAGTCCGTCCGAGCCTTTCGGCTACACCTTC.

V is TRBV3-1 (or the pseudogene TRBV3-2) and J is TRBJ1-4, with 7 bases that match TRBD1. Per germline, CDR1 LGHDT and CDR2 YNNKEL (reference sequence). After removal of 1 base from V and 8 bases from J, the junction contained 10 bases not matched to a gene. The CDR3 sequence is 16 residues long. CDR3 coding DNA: TGTGCCAGCAGCCAAGGTGTTAGGACAGGAGAAGAAAAACTGTTTTTT. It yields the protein CASSQGVRTGEEKLFF.

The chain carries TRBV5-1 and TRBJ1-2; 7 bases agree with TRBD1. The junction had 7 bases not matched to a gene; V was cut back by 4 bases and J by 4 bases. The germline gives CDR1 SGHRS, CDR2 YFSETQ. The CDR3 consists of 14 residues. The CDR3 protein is CASSESGTAYGYTF. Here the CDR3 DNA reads TGCGCCAGCAGCGAGTCAGGGACAGCCTATGGCTACACCTTC.

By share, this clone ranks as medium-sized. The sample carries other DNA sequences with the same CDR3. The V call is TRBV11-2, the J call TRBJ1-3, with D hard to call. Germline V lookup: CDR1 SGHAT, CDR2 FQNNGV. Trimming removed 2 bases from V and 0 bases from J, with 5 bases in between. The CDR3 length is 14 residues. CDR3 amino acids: CASSLSISGNTIYF. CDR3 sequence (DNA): TGTGCCAGCAGCTTAAGCATCTCTGGAAACACCATATATTTT.

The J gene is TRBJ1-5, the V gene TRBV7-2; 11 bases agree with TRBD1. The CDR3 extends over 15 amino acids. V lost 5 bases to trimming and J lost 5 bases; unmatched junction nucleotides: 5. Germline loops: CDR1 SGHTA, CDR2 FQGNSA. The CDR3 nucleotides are TGTGCCAGCAGCCCGAGGACAGGGGGCTATCAGCCCCAGCATTTT. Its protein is CASSPRTGGYQPQHF.

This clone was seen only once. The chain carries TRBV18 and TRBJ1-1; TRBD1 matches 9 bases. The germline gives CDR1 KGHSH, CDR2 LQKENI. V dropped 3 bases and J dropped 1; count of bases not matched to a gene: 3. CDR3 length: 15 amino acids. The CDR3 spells CASSPSGQGNTEAFF. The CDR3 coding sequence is TGTGCCAGCTCACCCTCGGGACAGGGGAACACTGAAGCTTTCTTT.

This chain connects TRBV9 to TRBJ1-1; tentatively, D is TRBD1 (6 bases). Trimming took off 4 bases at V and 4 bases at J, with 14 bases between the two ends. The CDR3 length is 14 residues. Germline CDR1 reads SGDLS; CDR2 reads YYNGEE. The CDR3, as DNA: TGTGCCAGCAGCCCCAGGGGTGGGAGCACTGAAGCTTTCTTT. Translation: CASSPRGGSTEAFF.

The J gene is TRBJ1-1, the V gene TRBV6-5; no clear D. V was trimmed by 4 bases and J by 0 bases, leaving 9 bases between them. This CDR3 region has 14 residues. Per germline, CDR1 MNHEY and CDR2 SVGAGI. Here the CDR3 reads CASSWTGMNTEAFF. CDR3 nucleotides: TGTGCCAGCAGTTGGACGGGGATGAACACTGAAGCTTTCTTT.

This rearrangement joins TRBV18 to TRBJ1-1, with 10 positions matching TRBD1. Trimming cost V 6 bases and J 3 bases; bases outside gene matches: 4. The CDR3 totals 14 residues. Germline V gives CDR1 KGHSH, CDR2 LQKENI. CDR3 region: CASSRQGADTEAFF. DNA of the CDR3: TGTGCCAGCTCTCGACAGGGGGCGGACACTGAAGCTTTCTTT.

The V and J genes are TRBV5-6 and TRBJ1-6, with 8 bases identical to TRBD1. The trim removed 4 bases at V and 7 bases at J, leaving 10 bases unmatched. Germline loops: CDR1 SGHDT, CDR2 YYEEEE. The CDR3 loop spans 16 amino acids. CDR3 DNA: TGTGCCAGCAGCAAACCAGGGGGCGTGAAGAATTCACCCCTCCACTTT. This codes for CASSKPGGVKNSPLHF.

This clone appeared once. The CDR3 bases are TGTGCCAGCAGTGAACCAGGGGCCAAATCTTTCTTT. This sequence encodes CASSEPGAKSFF. The chain recombines TRBV6-1 with TRBJ1-1; D is perhaps TRBD1 (6 bases). V lost 2 bases and J 12 bases, leaving 13 bases between the germline ends. Looked up from germline, CDR1 is MNHNS and CDR2 is SASEGT. The CDR3 runs 12 residues.

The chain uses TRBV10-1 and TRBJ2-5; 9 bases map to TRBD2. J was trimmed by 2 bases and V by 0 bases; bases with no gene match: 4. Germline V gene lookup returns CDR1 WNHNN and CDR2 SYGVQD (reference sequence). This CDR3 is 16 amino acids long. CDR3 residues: CASSESKRGDQETQYF. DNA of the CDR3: TGCGCCAGCAGTGAGTCGAAGCGGGGGGATCAAGAGACCCAGTACTTC.

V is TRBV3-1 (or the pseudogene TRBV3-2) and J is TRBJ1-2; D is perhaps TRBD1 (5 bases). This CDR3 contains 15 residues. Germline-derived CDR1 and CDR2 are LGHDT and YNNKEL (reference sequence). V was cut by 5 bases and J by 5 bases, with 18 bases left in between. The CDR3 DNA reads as TGTGCCAGCAGCGAAGGGACTCTCGGCGGATATGGCTACACCTTC. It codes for CASSEGTLGGYGYTF.

DNA of the CDR3: TGTGCCAGCAGTGGACTAGCGGGGGGCACAGATACGCAGTATTTT. Its translation: CASSGLAGGTDTQYF. This chain joins TRBV3-1 (or the pseudogene TRBV3-2) and TRBJ2-3; 13 bases fit TRBD2. Germline values: CDR1 LGHDT, CDR2 YNNKEL (reference sequence). V lost 6 bases and J lost 1; bases outside the gene matches: 1. This CDR3 spans 15 amino acids.

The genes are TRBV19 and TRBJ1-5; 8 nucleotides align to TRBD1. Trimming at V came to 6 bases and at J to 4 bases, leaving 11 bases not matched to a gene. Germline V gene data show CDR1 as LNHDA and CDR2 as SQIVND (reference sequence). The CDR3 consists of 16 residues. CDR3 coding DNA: TGTGCCAGTAGCAGGGGGCCGGGACGGGAGAATCAGCCCCAGCATTTT. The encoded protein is CASSRGPGRENQPQHF. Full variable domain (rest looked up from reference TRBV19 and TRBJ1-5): DGGITQSPKYLFRKEGQNVTLSCEQNLNHDAMYWYRQDPGQGLRLIYYSQIVNDFQKGDIAEGYSVSREKKESFPLTVTSAQKNPTAFYLCASSRGPGRENQPQHFGDGTRLSIL.

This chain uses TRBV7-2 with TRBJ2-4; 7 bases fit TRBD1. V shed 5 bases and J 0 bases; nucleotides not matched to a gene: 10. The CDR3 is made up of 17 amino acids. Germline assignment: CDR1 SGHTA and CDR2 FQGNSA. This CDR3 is CASSGYRGPKAKNIQYF. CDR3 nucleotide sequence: TGTGCCAGCAGCGGATACAGGGGCCCTAAAGCCAAAAACATTCAGTACTTC.

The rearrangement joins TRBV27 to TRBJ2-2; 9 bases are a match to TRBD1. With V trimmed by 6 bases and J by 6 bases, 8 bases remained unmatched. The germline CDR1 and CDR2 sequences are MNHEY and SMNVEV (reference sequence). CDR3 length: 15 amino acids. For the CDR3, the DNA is TGTGCCAGCAGATTCACAGGGGGCGACGCCGGGGAGCTGTTTTTT. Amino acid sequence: CASRFTGGDAGELFF.

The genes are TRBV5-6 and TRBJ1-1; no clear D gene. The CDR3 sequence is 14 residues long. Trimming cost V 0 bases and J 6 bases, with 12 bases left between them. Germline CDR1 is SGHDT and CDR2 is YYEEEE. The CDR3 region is CASSLGRRVAEAFF. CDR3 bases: TGTGCCAGCAGCTTGGGGCGGAGGGTTGCTGAAGCTTTCTTT.

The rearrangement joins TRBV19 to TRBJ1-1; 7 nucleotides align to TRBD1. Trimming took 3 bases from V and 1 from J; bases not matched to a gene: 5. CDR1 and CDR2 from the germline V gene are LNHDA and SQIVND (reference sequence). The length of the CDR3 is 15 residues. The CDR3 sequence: CASSMFGTENTEAFF. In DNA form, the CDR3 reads TGTGCCAGTAGTATGTTCGGGACAGAGAACACTGAAGCTTTCTTT.

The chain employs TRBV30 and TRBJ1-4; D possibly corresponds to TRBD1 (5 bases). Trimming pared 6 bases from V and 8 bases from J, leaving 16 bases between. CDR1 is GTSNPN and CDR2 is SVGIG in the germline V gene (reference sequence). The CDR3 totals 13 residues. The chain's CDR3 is CACVWGGEEKLFF. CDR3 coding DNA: TGTGCCTGCGTCTGGGGGGGAGAGGAAAAACTGTTTTTT.

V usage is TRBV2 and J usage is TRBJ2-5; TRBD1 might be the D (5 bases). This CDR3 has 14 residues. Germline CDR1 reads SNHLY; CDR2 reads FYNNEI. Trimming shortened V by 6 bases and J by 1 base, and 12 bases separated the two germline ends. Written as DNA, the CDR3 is TGTGCCAGCAGAGGAGACAGACTCCAAGAGACCCAGTACTTC. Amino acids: CASRGDRLQETQYF.

In DNA form, the CDR3 reads TGTGCCAGCAGTGAATCTCAGGGGCCCTATGGCTACACCTTC. Translation: CASSESQGPYGYTF. V is TRBV6-1 and J is TRBJ1-2; tentative D call: TRBD1 (6 bases). The V end was cut by 2 bases, the J end by 4 bases, with 11 bases between. Per germline, CDR1 MNHNS and CDR2 SASEGT. The CDR3 consists of 14 residues.

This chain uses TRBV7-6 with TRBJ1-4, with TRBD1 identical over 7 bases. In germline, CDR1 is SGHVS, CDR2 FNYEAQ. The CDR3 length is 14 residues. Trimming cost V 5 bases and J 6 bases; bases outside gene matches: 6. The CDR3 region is CASSPTGLDEKLFF. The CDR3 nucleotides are TGTGCCAGCAGCCCGACAGGGCTAGATGAAAAACTGTTTTTT.

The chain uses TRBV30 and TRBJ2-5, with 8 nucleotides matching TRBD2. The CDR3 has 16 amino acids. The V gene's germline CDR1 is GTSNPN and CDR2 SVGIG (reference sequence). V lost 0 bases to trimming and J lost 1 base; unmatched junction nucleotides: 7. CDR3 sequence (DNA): TGTGCCTGGAGTGTACCTCGCACTAGCGGCCAAGAGACCCAGTACTTC. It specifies CAWSVPRTSGQETQYF. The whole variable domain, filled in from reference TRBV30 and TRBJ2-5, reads SQTIHQWPATLVQPVGSPLSLECTVEGTSNPNLYWYRQAAGRGLQLLFYSVGIGQISSEVPQNLSASRPQDRQFILSSKKLLLSDSGFYLCAWSVPRTSGQETQYFGPGTRLLVL.